These T cell receptor beta chains were read from a single sample in a study of blood T cell repertoires in COVID-19. Produced via immunoSEQ multiplex PCR; TCRdb's table is partial and in-frame only. The data show over 90,000 clones, approximately 92% seen once. The material sequenced was peripheral blood. These receptors were collected from a man between 18 and 29 years old with acute or convalescent COVID-19. CDR3s leave out the opening cysteine and the closing phenylalanine or tryptophan. Expanded clones are given a class, and other clones once, few, many or no size at all.

abundance	v_gene	j_gene	CDR3aa
.	TRBV24-1	TRBJ2-1	ATSDPQGGDNEQF
.	TRBV11-2	TRBJ1-2	ASSLIGGPNVYGYT
.	TRBV27	TRBJ1-1	ASSSGQGKLNTEAF
once	TRBV27	TRBJ2-1	ASSSLGGASYNEQF
.	TRBV6-5	TRBJ1-3	ASSPGGQGGNTIY
.	TRBV7-9	TRBJ1-4	ASSFRGAHEKLF
.	TRBV7-8	TRBJ1-1	ASSLSILTEAF
few	TRBV19	TRBJ2-7	ASSIAGGPYEQY
once	TRBV14	TRBJ1-1	ASSQEFGTGPMGTEAF
once	TRBV19	TRBJ1-1	ASSIEGTGYTEAF
.	TRBV19	TRBJ2-2	ASSTDRAGELF
few	TRBV19	TRBJ2-7	ASSTSGRARYEQY
once	TRBV5-1	TRBJ2-3	ASSFQAPGTDTQY
.	TRBV5-5	TRBJ1-1	ASSRVDRYTEAF
.	TRBV19	TRBJ2-3	ASSAGGLSTDTQY
.	TRBV5-8	TRBJ2-2	ASSTGTSGLPGELF
.	TRBV24-1	TRBJ2-6	ATSGVRPGQQGRSGANVLT
.	TRBV18	TRBJ1-3	ASSPTVPRGGSSGNTIY
.	TRBV29-1	TRBJ2-3	SAGQGRGSTDTQY
.	TRBV4-1	TRBJ1-1	ASSQDKGDTEAF
.	TRBV4-2	TRBJ2-5	ASSQGDRGQETQY
few	TRBV30	TRBJ1-1	AWSVGRSGSTEAF
.	TRBV25-1	TRBJ2-5	ASSDPRKETQY
.	TRBV5-1	TRBJ1-2	ASSGRGDYGYT
.	TRBV18	TRBJ1-3	ASSPLNGNTIY
.	TRBV24-1	TRBJ1-5	ATSDTWTDSNQPQH
.	TRBV5-4	TRBJ1-3	ASSQTTASSGNTIY
.	TRBV30	TRBJ1-6	AWATSRTSSYNSPLH
.	TRBV9	TRBJ2-3	ASSVDVLDTQY
.	TRBV10-3	TRBJ1-1	AISESRRGSAF
.	TRBV3-1/TRBV3-2	TRBJ1-6	ASSQKSGNSPLH
.	TRBV27	TRBJ2-7	ASSSQGSDYEQY
.	TRBV30	TRBJ2-7	AWRGPGGYEQY
.	TRBV6-5	TRBJ1-4	ASSYRAGTYHEKLF
.	TRBV7-8	TRBJ1-2	ASSEGDIYGYT
.	TRBV29-1	TRBJ1-2	SARGTGEVGTYGYT
.	TRBV24-1	TRBJ1-1	ATKQGGNTEAF
.	TRBV18	TRBJ1-5	ASSRDSSNQPQH
once	TRBV7-2	TRBJ2-1	ASTSGNWDEQF
.	TRBV5-1	TRBJ1-2	ASSLLGANNYGYT
.	TRBV5-1	TRBJ2-5	ASSLQEGGLSTQY